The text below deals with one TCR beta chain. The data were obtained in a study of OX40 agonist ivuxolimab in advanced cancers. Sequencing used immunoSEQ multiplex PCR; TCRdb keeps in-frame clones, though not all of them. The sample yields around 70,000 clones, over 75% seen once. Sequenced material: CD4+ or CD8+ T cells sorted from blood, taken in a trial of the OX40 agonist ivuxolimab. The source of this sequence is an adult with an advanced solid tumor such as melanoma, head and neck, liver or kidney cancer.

CDR3: CASGLGGQGASRETQYF. The CDR3 DNA sequence: TGTGCTAGTGGTTTGGGAGGACAGGGGGCCAGTCGAGAGACCCAGTACTTC. The chain couples TRBV12-5 to TRBJ2-5; TRBD1 matches 11 bases. This CDR3 is 17 amino acids long. Germline V lookup: CDR1 LGHNT, CDR2 FRNRAP. V lost 1 base to trimming and J lost 4 bases; unmatched junction nucleotides: 8.